These 3 T cell receptor beta chains share one sample of origin, sequenced in a study of metastatic and nonmetastatic thyroid tumors. Before thyroid surgery, none of the patients had received any treatment. TCRdb re-called the PCR reads via MiXCR. Among under 15,000 clones listed, around 29% were seen once. The sequenced sample was tumor tissue. These receptor sequences come from a female donor with papillary thyroid cancer or a benign thyroid nodule (not recorded which). Some clones in this sample may be carry-over from other donors' samples.

This clone is large in the sample. The rearrangement links TRBV6-1 to TRBJ1-2; D possibly corresponds to TRBD1 (6 bases). Trimming shortened V by 2 bases and J by 4 bases, and 11 bases separated the two germline ends. The CDR3 sequence is 14 residues long. Germline V gene data show CDR1 as MNHNS and CDR2 as SASEGT. The DNA of the CDR3 is TGTGCCAGCAGTGAAAGGACAGCGAGCTATGGCTACACCTTC. It translates to CASSERTASYGYTF.

This clone rates as medium-sized. V gene TRBV28 combines with J gene TRBJ2-2; D remains ambiguous. The CDR3 extends over 16 amino acids. Deletions cut 5 bases from V and 8 bases from J, with 21 bases between. The V gene's germline CDR1 is MDHEN and CDR2 SYDVKM. This CDR3 is CASSLSPRTVSGELFF. The CDR3 bases are TGTGCCAGCAGTCTAAGTCCTAGAACCGTGTCGGGGGAGCTGTTTTTT.

A remark on this clone: One end of the junction fails to match germline, which may point to a read error. The rearrangement links TRBV3-1 to TRBJ2-5; the match to TRBD2 covers 9 bases. The germline V gene encodes CDR1 LGHDT and CDR2 YNNKEL (reference sequence). CDR3 size: 13 residues. The CDR3 here is CASSQSSGTLGDF. The CDR3, as DNA: TGTGCCAGCAGCCAATCTAGCGGGACCCTTGGGGACTTC.